The 20 T cell receptor beta chains listed next were all sequenced from one sample in a study of low-dose radiotherapy and immunotherapy resistance in tumors. Covering alpha and beta chains, TRAV- and TRBV-specific primers were used for the first-strand cDNA. With a constant-region primer and a V-primer adapter, TCRs were subjected to roughly 20 PCR cycles of amplification. TCRdb re-derived calls from the reads in MiXCR, one entry per CDR3 protein. The repertoire has about 13,000 distinct CDR3 sequences, about 70% of them found once; the top ten carry roughly 5%. These receptors originate from a human donor with advanced metastatic prostate, ovarian, gallbladder or colorectal cancer (not recorded which). This table probably holds off-target reads from a library built for another chain.

CDR3: CASSSGQLQETQYF. The CDR3 DNA follows: TGTGCCAGCAGCTCGGGACAGCTCCAAGAGACCCAGTACTTC. This chain joins TRBV11-2 and TRBJ2-5, with 7 bases that match TRBD1. Trimming cost V 4 bases and J 1 base; bases outside gene matches: 3. In germline, CDR1 is SGHAT, CDR2 FQNNGV. The CDR3 spans 14 residues.

V and J are TRBV7-3 and TRBJ2-2, with 9 bases that match TRBD2. Germline V gives CDR1 SGHTA, CDR2 FQGTGA. CDR3 length: 15 amino acids. The V gene end was trimmed by 5 bases and the J gene end by 1 base; junction bases not matched to a gene: 2. The CDR3 sequence is CASSLSGGNTGELFF. Here the CDR3 DNA reads TGTGCCAGCAGCCTTAGCGGGGGGAACACCGGGGAGCTGTTTTTT. Full variable domain (rest looked up from reference TRBV7-3 and TRBJ2-2): GAGVSQTPSNKVTEKGKYVELRCDPISGHTALYWYRQSLGQGPEFLIYFQGTGAADDSGLPNDRFFAVRPEGSVSTLKIQRTERGDSAVYLCASSLSGGNTGELFFGEGSRLTVL.

V gene TRBV11-2 combines with J gene TRBJ2-5, with D perhaps matching TRBD2 (6 bases). The germline V gene has CDR1 SGHAT and CDR2 FQNNGV. There are 15 residues in the CDR3. V lost 5 bases to trimming and J lost 4 bases, with 17 bases between them. The CDR3 DNA sequence: TGTGCCAGCAGCATCGGCACTAGCTTAGGAGAGACCCAGTACTTC. It translates to CASSIGTSLGETQYF.

J is TRBJ2-1 and V is TRBV7-2; the match to TRBD2 covers 10 bases. Germline V gene sequence: CDR1 SGHTA, CDR2 FQGNSA. This CDR3 is 16 amino acids long. Germline trimming cut 6 bases from V and 9 bases from J; bases unmatched to any gene: 14. The CDR3 spells CASSPRVERGGLEQFF. As DNA, the CDR3 is TGTGCCAGCAGTCCCCGGGTGGAGCGGGGGGGCCTTGAGCAGTTCTTC.

This clonotype was seen only once. The chain recombines TRBV5-1 with TRBJ2-7, with 8 nucleotides matching TRBD1. V lost 4 bases and J lost 1; bases outside the gene matches: 4. Looked up from germline, CDR1 is SGHRS and CDR2 is YFSETQ. The CDR3 totals 14 residues. The CDR3 here is CASSNGQGSYEQYF. CDR3 coding DNA: TGCGCCAGCAGCAATGGACAGGGTTCCTACGAGCAGTACTTC.

CDR3 coding DNA: TGTGCCAGCAGCCCCGACCCAATGAACACTGAAGCTTTCTTT. This sequence encodes CASSPDPMNTEAFF. The chain employs TRBV6-4 and TRBJ1-1; D ambiguous. The ends were cut back, 6 bases at V and 0 bases at J, with 11 bases in the middle. The V gene's germline CDR1 is MRHNA and CDR2 SNTAGT. The CDR3 contains 14 residues.

The chain employs TRBV5-4 and TRBJ2-7; 13 nucleotides align to TRBD2. This CDR3 comprises 16 residues. Unmatched junction bases numbered 9, after V lost 4 bases and J lost 5 bases. Germline assignment: CDR1 SGHNT and CDR2 YYREEE (reference sequence). This CDR3 is CASSPTRLAGGHEQYF. In DNA form, the CDR3 reads TGTGCCAGCAGCCCAACTCGACTAGCGGGGGGCCACGAGCAGTACTTC.

This chain joins TRBV6-2 or TRBV6-3 and TRBJ2-1; 8 nucleotides line up with TRBD2. The CDR3 sequence is 16 residues long. Looked up from germline, CDR1 is MNHEY and CDR2 is SVGEGT. With V trimmed by 5 bases and J by 4 bases, 10 bases remained unmatched. DNA of the CDR3: TGTGCCAGCAGTGAAGAAAGCGGGGGCCGATACAATGAGCAGTTCTTC. It encodes CASSEESGGRYNEQFF.

This CDR3 reads CASGFGTINSPLHF. The CDR3 DNA follows: TGTGCCAGCGGCTTCGGGACGATTAATTCACCCCTCCACTTT. The V gene is TRBV2, the J gene TRBJ1-6, with D maybe TRBD1 (5 bases). Trimming pared 8 bases from V and 6 bases from J, leaving 14 bases between. Per germline, CDR1 SNHLY and CDR2 FYNNEI. This CDR3 contains 14 residues.

This rearrangement joins TRBV4-1 to TRBJ1-3; D not resolved. Trimming pared 2 bases from V and 1 base from J, leaving 0 bases between. Germline assignment: CDR1 MGHRA and CDR2 YSYEKL. The CDR3 consists of 12 residues. This chain's CDR3 is CASSQSGNTIYF. CDR3 coding DNA: TGCGCCAGCAGCCAATCTGGAAACACCATATATTTT.

The V and J genes are TRBV27 and TRBJ1-2; TRBD1 matches at 7 bases. The germline CDR1 and CDR2 sequences are MNHEY and SMNVEV (reference sequence). Trimming cost V 5 bases and J 4 bases; bases outside gene matches: 10. This CDR3 has 15 amino acids. The CDR3, as DNA: TGTGCCAGCAGTCAAAGACAGGGTCTAGGCTATGGCTACACCTTC. Its translation is CASSQRQGLGYGYTF.

This sequence joins TRBV2 and TRBJ2-5, with D unresolved. The CDR3 contains 12 residues. The V gene's germline CDR1 is SNHLY and CDR2 FYNNEI. Between the trimmed V and J ends, which lost 4 bases and 8 bases, there was a span of 11 bases. The CDR3 coding sequence is TGTGCCAGCAGTGGGGCCCTCGGTACCCAGTACTTC. This encodes CASSGALGTQYF.

The chain carries TRBV7-2 and TRBJ2-1; 12 bases are shared with TRBD2. Germline V gives CDR1 SGHTA, CDR2 FQGNSA. The junction had 6 bases not matched to a gene; V was cut back by 2 bases and J by 10 bases. The CDR3 loop spans 15 amino acids. For the CDR3, the DNA is TGTGCCAGCAGCTTACCTAGCGGGGGGGCTGGCGAGCAGTTCTTC. Translating it yields CASSLPSGGAGEQFF.

This clonotype was seen a few times. The gene calls are TRBV21-1 and TRBJ2-7; no DNA check was done on the table's D call, TRBD1. TRBV21-1 is flagged as a pseudogene. The CDR3 loop spans 17 amino acids. CDR3 residues: CASSKGSTRQDPYEQYF. CDR3 nucleotides: TGTGCCAGCAGCAAAGGGTCCACTCGACAGGACCCCTACGAGCAGTACTTC.

This clonotype was detected once. The V and J genes are TRBV20-1 and TRBJ2-2; 11 bases line up with TRBD2. Losses at the gene ends were 4 bases for V and 8 bases for J; bases not matched to a gene: 9. Germline values: CDR1 DFQATT, CDR2 SNEGSKA (reference sequence). This CDR3 comprises 15 residues. CDR3 nucleotides: TGCAGTGCTAACCGTGTAGCGGGGGGGCGTGGGGAGCTGTTTTTT. Its protein is CSANRVAGGRGELFF.

V gene TRBV7-3 combines with J gene TRBJ1-5; 7 bases match TRBD1. The V gene's germline CDR1 is SGHTA and CDR2 FQGTGA. Trimming removed 5 bases from V and 3 bases from J; junction bases left unmatched: 13. The CDR3 is 17 amino acids. For the CDR3, the DNA is TGTGCCAGCAGCGACGGGACAGAAGCCCATGTCAATCAGCCCCAGCATTTT. Amino acids: CASSDGTEAHVNQPQHF.

This sequence joins TRBV14 and TRBJ2-7; 8 bases are a match to TRBD2. Unmatched junction bases numbered 9, after V lost 2 bases and J lost 6 bases. Germline V gene sequence: CDR1 SGHDN, CDR2 FVKESK. This CDR3 has 15 residues. The CDR3 region has the DNA TGTGCCAGCAGCCAATTACGGGGGGGGCCTGGCGAGCAGTACTTC. Translated, it gives CASSQLRGGPGEQYF. The whole variable domain, filled in from reference TRBV14 and TRBJ2-7, reads EAGVTQFPSHSVIEKGQTVTLRCDPISGHDNLYWYRRVMGKEIKFLLHFVKESKQDESGMPNNRFLAERTGGTYSTLKVQPAELEDSGVYFCASSQLRGGPGEQYFGPGTRLTVT.

This clonotype was counted only a few times. The DNA for the CDR3 is TGTGCCAGCACCTCTACAGGCGTCAATCAGCCCCAGCATTTT. Translated: CASTSTGVNQPQHF. V is TRBV12-3 or TRBV12-4 and J is TRBJ1-5; D possibly corresponds to TRBD1 (5 bases). The CDR3 covers 14 residues. With 7 bases removed from V and 3 bases from J, the gap between germline ends came to 13 bases.

The chain combines TRBV6-6 with TRBJ2-1; TRBD1 is a possible D gene (5 bases). CDR1 and CDR2 from the germline V gene are MNHNY and SVGAGI (reference sequence). This CDR3 spans 15 amino acids. V lost 5 bases, J lost 2 bases, and 13 bases lay in between. The CDR3 reads CASSELGPTYNEQFF. As DNA, the CDR3 is TGTGCCAGCAGTGAACTGGGGCCAACCTACAATGAGCAGTTCTTC.

This clonotype was detected only a few times. The rearrangement uses TRBV4-2 and TRBJ2-1; 10 bases align to TRBD2. Losses at the gene ends were 4 bases for V and 5 bases for J; bases not matched to a gene: 5. The CDR3 length is 15 residues. From germline, CDR1 is LGHNA and CDR2 YNFKEQ. The CDR3 DNA reads TGTGCCAGCAGCCCTCGGACTAGCGGACACAATGAGCAGTTCTTC. This gives the protein CASSPRTSGHNEQFF.